Sequencing of this TCR beta chain was carried out in a study of blood T cell repertoires in COVID-19. For the study at large: COVID-19 samples, acute and convalescent, were from the United States, Italy and Spain. Sources were T cells, B-cell-depleted T cells, or PBMCs; the material itself was cDNA or gDNA.

Enrolled during active infection, Seattle patients were then followed longitudinally. From germline, CDR1 is SGHRS and CDR2 YFSETQ. The CDR3 length is 14 residues. J was trimmed by 9 bases and V by 4 bases; bases with no gene match: 6. As processed by the authors: The assay estimated nucleated cells by amplifying reference gene primers. Data came from immunoSEQ multiplex PCR; TCRdb stores just in-frame clones and leaves some out. The V and J calls and clone size are taken from that table; D and trimming were inferred from the DNA. The top ten clones hold about 5.3% of a sample with 150,000 to 200,000 clones, about 90% of them seen once.

Sequencing was performed on peripheral blood. The TCR sequence derives from a man aged 30 to 39 with COVID-19, enrolled during active disease. This chain uses TRBV5-1 with TRBJ2-2, with 10 bases aligning to TRBD1. The CDR3 here is CASSPDRGDRELFF. DNA of the CDR3: TGCGCCAGCAGCCCGGACAGGGGGGACCGGGAGCTGTTTTTT.